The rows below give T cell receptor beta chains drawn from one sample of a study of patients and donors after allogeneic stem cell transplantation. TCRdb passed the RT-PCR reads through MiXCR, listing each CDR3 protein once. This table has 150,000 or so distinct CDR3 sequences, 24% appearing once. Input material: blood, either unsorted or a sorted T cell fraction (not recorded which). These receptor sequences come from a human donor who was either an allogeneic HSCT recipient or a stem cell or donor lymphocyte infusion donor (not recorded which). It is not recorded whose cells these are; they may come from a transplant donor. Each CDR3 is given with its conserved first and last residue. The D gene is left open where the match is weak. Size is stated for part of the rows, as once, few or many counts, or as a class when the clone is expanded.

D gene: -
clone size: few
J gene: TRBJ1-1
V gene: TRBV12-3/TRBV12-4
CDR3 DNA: TGTGCCAGCAGACCCAGGAGGAACCTGCTGGGGATGATGAACACTGAAGCTTTCTTT
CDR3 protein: CASRPRRNLLGMMNTEAFF

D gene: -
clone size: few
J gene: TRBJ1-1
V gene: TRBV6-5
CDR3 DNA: TGTGCCAGCAGTTACTCGAAAGGGGGTTGGACTGAAGCTTTCTTT
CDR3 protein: CASSYSKGGWTEAFF

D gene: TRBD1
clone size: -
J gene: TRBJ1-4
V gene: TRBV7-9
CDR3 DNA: TGTGCCAGCAGCGCCCGGACAGGGGTGGAGGAAAAACTGTTTTTT
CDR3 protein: CASSARTGVEEKLFF

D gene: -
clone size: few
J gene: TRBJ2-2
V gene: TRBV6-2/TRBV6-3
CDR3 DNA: TGTGCCAGCAGACTGGGGTCCTCGAACACCGGGGAGCTGTTTTTT
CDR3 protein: CASRLGSSNTGELFF

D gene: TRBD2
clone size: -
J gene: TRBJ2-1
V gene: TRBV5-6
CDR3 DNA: TGTGCCAGCAGCTTGAGAGCGGGACGGTACAATGAGCAGTTCTTC
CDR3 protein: CASSLRAGRYNEQFF

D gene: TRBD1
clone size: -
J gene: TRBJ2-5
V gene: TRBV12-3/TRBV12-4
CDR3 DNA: TGTGCCAGCAGCAGGGACAGAAACTCCCAAGAGACCCAGTACTTC
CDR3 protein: CASSRDRNSQETQYF

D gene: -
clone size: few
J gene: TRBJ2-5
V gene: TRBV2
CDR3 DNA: TGTGCCAGCCCAAGGTTCGGGACACAAGAGACCCAGTACTTC
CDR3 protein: CASPRFGTQETQYF

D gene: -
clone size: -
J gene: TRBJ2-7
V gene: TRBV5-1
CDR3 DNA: TGCGCCAGCAGCTTTGGCAAAGGGGACGAGCAGTACTTC
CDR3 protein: CASSFGKGDEQYF

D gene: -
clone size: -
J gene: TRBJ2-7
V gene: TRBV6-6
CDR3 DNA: TGTGCCAGCAGTTACGTCAGGGTTCACCACGAGCAGTACTTC
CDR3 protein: CASSYVRVHHEQYF

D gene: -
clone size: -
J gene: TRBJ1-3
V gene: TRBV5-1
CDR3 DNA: TGCGCCAGCAGCCCCCGAGGGCCTTTCTCTGGAAACACCATATATTTT
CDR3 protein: CASSPRGPFSGNTIYF

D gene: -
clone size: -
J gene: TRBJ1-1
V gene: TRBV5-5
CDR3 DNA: TGTGCCAGCATGTTTACAGGGAACACTGAAGCTTTCTTT
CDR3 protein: CASMFTGNTEAFF

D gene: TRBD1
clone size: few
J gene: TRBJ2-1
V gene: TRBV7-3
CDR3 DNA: TGTGCCAGCAGCGCAGGGGGCAGTTACAATGAGCAGTTCTTC
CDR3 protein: CASSAGGSYNEQFF

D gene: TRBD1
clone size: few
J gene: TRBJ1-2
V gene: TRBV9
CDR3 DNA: TGTGCCAGCAGCGTAGATGCAGGGGGCAATGGCTACACCTTC
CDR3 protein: CASSVDAGGNGYTF

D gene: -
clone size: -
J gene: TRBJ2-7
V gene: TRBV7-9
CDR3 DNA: TGTGCCAGCAGCTTAGAAAACAGGTACCGTGACGAGCAGTACTTC
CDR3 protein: CASSLENRYRDEQYF

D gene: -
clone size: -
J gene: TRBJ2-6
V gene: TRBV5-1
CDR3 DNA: TGCGCCAGCAGCTTGGGACCGCATGAGGCCAACGTCCTGACTTTC
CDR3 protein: CASSLGPHEANVLTF

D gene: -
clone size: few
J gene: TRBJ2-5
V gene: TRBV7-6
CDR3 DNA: TGTGCCAGCAGCTTAGTACCCCCAGCAGGGAATGAAGAGACCCAGTACTTC
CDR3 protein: CASSLVPPAGNEETQYF

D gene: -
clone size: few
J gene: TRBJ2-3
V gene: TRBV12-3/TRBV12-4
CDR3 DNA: TGTGCCAGCAGTTGGTCAACCGGGACACGTCTCCCCTCCACAGATACGCAGTATTTT
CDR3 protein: CASSWSTGTRLPSTDTQYF

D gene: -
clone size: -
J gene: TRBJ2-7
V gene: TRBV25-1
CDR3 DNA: TGTGCCAGCAGTACGGACAGAGGCTCCTACGAGCAGTACTTC
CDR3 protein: CASSTDRGSYEQYF

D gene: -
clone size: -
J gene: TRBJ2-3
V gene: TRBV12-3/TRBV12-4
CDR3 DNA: TGTGCCAGCAGTTTATCCCCCGGGTTCAGCACAGATACGCAGTATTTT
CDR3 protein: CASSLSPGFSTDTQYF

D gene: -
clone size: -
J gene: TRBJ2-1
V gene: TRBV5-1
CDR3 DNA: TGCGCCAGCAGCTTAGTAGAATTCTCCTACAATGAGCAGTTCTTC
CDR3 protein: CASSLVEFSYNEQFF

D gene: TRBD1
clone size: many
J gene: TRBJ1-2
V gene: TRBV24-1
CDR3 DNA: TGTGCCACCAGTGACCCGGGACAGAACTATGGCTACACCTTC
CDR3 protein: CATSDPGQNYGYTF

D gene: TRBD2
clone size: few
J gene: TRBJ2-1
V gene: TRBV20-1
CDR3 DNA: TGCAGTGCTAGAGACGGGACTAGCAGGTATGAGCAGTTCTTC
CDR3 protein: CSARDGTSRYEQFF

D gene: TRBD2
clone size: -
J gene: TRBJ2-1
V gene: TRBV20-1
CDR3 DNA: TGCAGTGCTAGGGACCCCTCCGGGAGGCTCTACAATGAGCAGTTCTTC
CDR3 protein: CSARDPSGRLYNEQFF

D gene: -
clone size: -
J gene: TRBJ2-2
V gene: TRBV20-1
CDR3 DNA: TGCAGTGCCCTTGGGACGGTCAACACCGGGGAGCTGTTTTTT
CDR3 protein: CSALGTVNTGELFF

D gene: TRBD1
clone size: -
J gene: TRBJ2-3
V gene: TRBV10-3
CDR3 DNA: TGTGCCATCAGTAAAACAGGGGAAGGCACAGATACGCAGTATTTT
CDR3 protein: CAISKTGEGTDTQYF

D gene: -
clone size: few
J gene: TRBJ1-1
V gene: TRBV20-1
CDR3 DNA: TGCAGTGCTAGAGTGACGCGGAAGAACACTGAAGCTTTCTTT
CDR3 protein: CSARVTRKNTEAFF

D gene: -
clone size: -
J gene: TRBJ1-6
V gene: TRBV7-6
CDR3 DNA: TGTGCCAGCAGCACCGGCCCCTCAGGGATCCGCAATTCACCCCTCCACTTT
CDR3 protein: CASSTGPSGIRNSPLHF

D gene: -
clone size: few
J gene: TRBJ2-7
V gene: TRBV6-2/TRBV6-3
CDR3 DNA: TGTGCCAGCAGCGAAGCCTACGAGCAGTACTTC
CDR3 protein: CASSEAYEQYF

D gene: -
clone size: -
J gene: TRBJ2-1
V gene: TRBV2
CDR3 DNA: TGTGCCAGCAAGGGTAGGAAGGTGGACAATGAGCAGTTCTTC
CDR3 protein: CASKGRKVDNEQFF

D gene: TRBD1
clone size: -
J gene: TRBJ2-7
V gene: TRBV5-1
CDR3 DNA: TGCGCCAGCGGGTTGGGACAGGCTATCTACGAGCAGTACTTC
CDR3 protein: CASGLGQAIYEQYF

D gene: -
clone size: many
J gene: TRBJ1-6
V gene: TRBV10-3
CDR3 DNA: TGTGCCATCAGCGCGGGGAACGTTTCCTCACCCCTCCACTTT
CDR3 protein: CAISAGNVSSPLHF

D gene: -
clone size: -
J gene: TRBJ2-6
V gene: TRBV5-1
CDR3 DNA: TGCGCCAGCAGCTTGGCGAAAGAATCCGGGGCCAACGTCCTGACTTTC
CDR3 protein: CASSLAKESGANVLTF

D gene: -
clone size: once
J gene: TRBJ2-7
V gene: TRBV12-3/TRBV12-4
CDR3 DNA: TGTGCCAGCAGTTTCTCGGTCGAGCAGTACTTC
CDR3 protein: CASSFSVEQYF

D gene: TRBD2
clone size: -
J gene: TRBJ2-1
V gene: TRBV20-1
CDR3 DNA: TGCAGTGCTAGAGATTACCTAGCGGGAGACTGGAATGAGCAGTTCTTC
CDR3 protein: CSARDYLAGDWNEQFF

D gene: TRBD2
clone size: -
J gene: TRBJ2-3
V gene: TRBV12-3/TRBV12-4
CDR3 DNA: TGTGCCAGCACCCGGGGGGAACCCTCAGATACGCAGTATTTT
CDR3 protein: CASTRGEPSDTQYF

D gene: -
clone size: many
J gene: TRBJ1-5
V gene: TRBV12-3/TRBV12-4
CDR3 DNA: TGTGCCAGCAGTTTGGGGGGCATCGATCAGCCCCAGCATTTT
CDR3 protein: CASSLGGIDQPQHF

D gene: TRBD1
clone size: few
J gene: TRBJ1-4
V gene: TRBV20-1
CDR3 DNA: TGCAGTGCCTTACAGGGGACGGATGAAAAACTGTTTTTT
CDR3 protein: CSALQGTDEKLFF

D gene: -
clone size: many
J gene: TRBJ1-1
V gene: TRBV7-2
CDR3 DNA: TGTGCCAGCAGCAGACAGCCGAACACTGAAGCTTTCTTT
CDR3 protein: CASSRQPNTEAFF

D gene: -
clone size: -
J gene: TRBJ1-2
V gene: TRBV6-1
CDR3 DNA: TGTGCCAGCAGTACTACCCACACACTGTCAGGGGAAGGCTACACCTTC
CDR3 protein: CASSTTHTLSGEGYTF

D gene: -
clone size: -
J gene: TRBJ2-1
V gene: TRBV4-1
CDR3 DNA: TGCGCCAGCAGAGAAACGAGCTCCTACAATGAGCAGTTCTTC
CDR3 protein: CASRETSSYNEQFF

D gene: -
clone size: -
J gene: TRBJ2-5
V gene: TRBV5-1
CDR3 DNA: TGCGCCAGCAGCTTGTTTCCAGGCACGGGAGAGACCCAGTACTTC
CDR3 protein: CASSLFPGTGETQYF

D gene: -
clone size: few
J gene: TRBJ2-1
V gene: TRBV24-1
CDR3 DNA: TGTGCCACCAGTGATTCGCTCAATGAGCAGTTCTTC
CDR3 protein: CATSDSLNEQFF

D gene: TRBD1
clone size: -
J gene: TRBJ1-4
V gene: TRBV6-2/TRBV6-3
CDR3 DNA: TGTGCCAGCAGTTACTCGAACAGGGGGGGTGAAAAACTGTTTTTT
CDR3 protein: CASSYSNRGGEKLFF

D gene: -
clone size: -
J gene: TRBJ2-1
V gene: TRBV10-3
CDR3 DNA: TGTGCCATCAGCTGGTCGGAGCGCAATGAGCAGTTCTTC
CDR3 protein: CAISWSERNEQFF

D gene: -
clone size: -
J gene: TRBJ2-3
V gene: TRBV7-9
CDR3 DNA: TGTGCCAGCAGCCACATTGTTAGCACAGATACGCAGTATTTT
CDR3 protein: CASSHIVSTDTQYF

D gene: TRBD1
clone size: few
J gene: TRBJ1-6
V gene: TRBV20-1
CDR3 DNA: TGCAGTGCGCCCCACAGGGGGATGAATTCACCCCTCCACTTT
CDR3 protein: CSAPHRGMNSPLHF

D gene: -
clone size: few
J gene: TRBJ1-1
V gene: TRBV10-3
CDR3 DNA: TGTGCCATCAGGGAGGGCACTGAAGCTTTCTTT
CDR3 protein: CAIREGTEAFF

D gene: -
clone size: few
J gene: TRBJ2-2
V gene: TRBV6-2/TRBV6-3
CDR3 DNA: TGTGCCAGCAGTTATACACTGAACACCGGGGAGCTGTTTTTT
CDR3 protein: CASSYTLNTGELFF

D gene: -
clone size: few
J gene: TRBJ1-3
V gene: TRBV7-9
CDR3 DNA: TGTGCCAGCAGCCAGGATACAGGAAACACCATATATTTT
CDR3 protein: CASSQDTGNTIYF

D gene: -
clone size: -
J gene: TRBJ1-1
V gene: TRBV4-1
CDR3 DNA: TGCGCCAGCAGCCAGGGGCGCCCGGGGTCGGGGTTCGGACTAAACACTGAAGCTTTCTTT
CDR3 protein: CASSQGRPGSGFGLNTEAFF

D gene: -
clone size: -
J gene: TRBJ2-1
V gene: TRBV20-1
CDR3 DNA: TGCAGTGCTAGAGATGTCAGAGGCAGGGACTACAATGAGCAGTTCTTC
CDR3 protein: CSARDVRGRDYNEQFF

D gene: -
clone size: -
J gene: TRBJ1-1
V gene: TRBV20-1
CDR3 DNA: TGCAGTGCTAGAGGCCGAGAGAACACTGAAGCTTTCTTT
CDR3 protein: CSARGRENTEAFF

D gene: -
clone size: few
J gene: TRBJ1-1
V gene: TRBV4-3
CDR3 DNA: TGCGCCAGCAGCCTGAAACGCTGGAACACTGAAGCTTTCTTT
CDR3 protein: CASSLKRWNTEAFF

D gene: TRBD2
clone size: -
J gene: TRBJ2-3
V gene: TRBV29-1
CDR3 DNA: TGCAGCGTTCAAGGACTAGCAGGCACAGATACGCAGTATTTT
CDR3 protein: CSVQGLAGTDTQYF